The present TCR beta chain was sequenced within a study of post-analysis software for immune sequencing data. Study-wide background: The study covered relapsing-remitting, secondary progressive and progressive-relapsing courses of multiple sclerosis.

Unique-molecular-identifier-tagged TCR beta cDNA libraries were used. A population of about 0.85 to 11 million T cells gave rise to roughly 0.5 million cDNA molecules. TCRdb independently ran MiXCR on the PCR reads; one entry per CDR3 protein. The table records about 400,000 distinct CDR3 sequences, around a third of them present only once. Remarks on this clonotype: Its antigen is not known.

Trimming stripped 0 bases from V and 3 bases from J, with 13 bases between. The CDR3 extends over 16 amino acids. The germline gives CDR1 SEHNR, CDR2 FQNEAQ (reference sequence). Regarding the study as a whole: When patients were compared with controls, five TRBV segments were more frequent, TRBV5-6, TRBV5-1 and TRBV20-1 among them. Significantly lower normalized Chao1 diversity was found in patients with multiple sclerosis relative to controls. By F measure, samples from a shared preparation batch strongly co-clustered.

The V and J genes are TRBV7-9 and TRBJ2-3, with a tentative D call TRBD2 (6 bases). Sequencing was performed on blood. The receptor comes from a girl aged 5 to 17 with multiple sclerosis. CDR3 in DNA: TGTGCCAGCAGCTTAGCAGGATCTCTAGCGACAGATACGCAGTATTTT. Translation: CASSLAGSLATDTQYF. Together with reference TRBV7-9 and TRBJ2-3, the CDR3 gives the full variable domain: DTGVSQNPRHKITKRGQNVTFRCDPISEHNRLYWYRQTLGQGPEFLTYFQNEAQLEKSRLLSDRFSAERPKGSFSTLEIQRTEQGDSAMYLCASSLAGSLATDTQYFGPGTRLTVL.